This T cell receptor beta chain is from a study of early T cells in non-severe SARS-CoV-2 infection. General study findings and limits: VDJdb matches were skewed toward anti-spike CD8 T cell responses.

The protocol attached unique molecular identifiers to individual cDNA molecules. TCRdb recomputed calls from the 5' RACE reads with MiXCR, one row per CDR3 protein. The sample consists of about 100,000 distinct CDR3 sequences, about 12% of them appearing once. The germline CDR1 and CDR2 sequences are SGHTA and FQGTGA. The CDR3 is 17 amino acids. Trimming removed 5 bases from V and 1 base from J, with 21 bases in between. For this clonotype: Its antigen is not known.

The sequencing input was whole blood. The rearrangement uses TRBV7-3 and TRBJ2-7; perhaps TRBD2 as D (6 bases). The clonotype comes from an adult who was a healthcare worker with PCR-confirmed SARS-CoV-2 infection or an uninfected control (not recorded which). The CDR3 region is CASSPRGWPDPSYEQYF. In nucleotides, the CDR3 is TGTGCCAGCAGCCCACGGGGGTGGCCTGACCCTTCCTACGAGCAGTACTTC.